This TCR beta chain was identified in a study of T cells in Graves' hyperthyroidism and ophthalmopathy. The germline V gene encodes CDR1 SGHTA and CDR2 FQGNSA. V dropped 3 bases and J dropped 0 bases, with 12 bases sitting between them. The CDR3 is 16 residues long. There were TCR beta CDR3 regions amplified from RNA transcripts. The HTBI primer set drove a first-round RT-PCR of the TCR CDR3. TCRdb fed the multiplex PCR reads into MiXCR, producing one record per CDR3 protein. The top ten clones hold roughly 8% of a sample with 550,000 to 800,000 distinct CDR3 sequences, 15% to 20% of them seen once. This clonotype was found a few times. Its antigen is not known. Regarding the study as a whole: Blood also showed most of the thyroid clonotypes that were expanded above 0.001.

Patients aged 18 to 65 had newly diagnosed hyperthyroidism lasting under 2 months. Lactation, pregnancy, other autoimmune disease or uncontrolled infection led to exclusion of patients. The J gene is TRBJ1-3, the V gene TRBV7-2; D is possibly TRBD1 (5 bases). What was sequenced was blood. The sequence was collected from a man aged 18 to 29 with Graves' hyperthyroidism. The chain's CDR3 is CASSFTGLSSGNTIYF. CDR3 nucleotide sequence: TGTGCCAGCAGCTTTACGGGACTGAGCTCTGGAAACACCATATATTTT. The whole variable domain, filled in from reference TRBV7-2 and TRBJ1-3, reads GAGVSQSPSNKVTEKGKDVELRCDPISGHTALYWYRQSLGQGLEFLIYFQGNSAPDKSGLPSDRFSAERTGGSVSTLTIQRTQQEDSAVYLCASSFTGLSSGNTIYFGEGSWLTVV.